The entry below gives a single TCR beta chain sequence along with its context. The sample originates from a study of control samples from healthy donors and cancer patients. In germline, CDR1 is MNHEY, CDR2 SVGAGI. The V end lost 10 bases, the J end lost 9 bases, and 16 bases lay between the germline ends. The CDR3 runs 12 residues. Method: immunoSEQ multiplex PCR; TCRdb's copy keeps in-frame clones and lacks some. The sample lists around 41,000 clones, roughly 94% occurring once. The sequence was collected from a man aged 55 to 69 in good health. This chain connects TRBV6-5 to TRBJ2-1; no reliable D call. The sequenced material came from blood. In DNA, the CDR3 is TGTGCCACCGCCGGAATCCTATTTGAGCAGTTCTTC. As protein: CATAGILFEQFF.